What follows describes a single TCR beta chain. Seattle's enrolled individuals joined amid active infection and were then monitored longitudinally. These data originate in a study of blood T cell repertoires in COVID-19. Study background: Whether acute or convalescent, the COVID-19 samples came from the United States, Italy and Spain. Sample material is recorded as cDNA or gDNA derived from T cells, B-cell-depleted T cells, or PBMCs.

CDR3 length equals 15 residues. Germline CDR1 and CDR2: SGHDT and YYEEEE. J lost 5 bases, V lost 4 bases, and 11 bases had no gene match. Original data processing: For nucleated cells, counts were estimated from reference gene primer amplification. Libraries were prepared by immunoSEQ multiplex PCR; TCRdb keeps only in-frame clonotypes and omits some of them. That table supplies the V and J calls and clone size; D and trimming were determined from the DNA. In the table there are about 160,000 clones, about 85% of which are singletons. The sample consisted of peripheral blood. The genes are TRBV5-6 and TRBJ1-1; 7 positions match TRBD1. The receptor was derived from a woman aged 50 to 60 with COVID-19, enrolled during active disease. The CDR3 region has the DNA TGTGCCAGCAGCCCCGAGGGGGCTAAGGGGACTGAAGCTTTCTTT. It encodes CASSPEGAKGTEAFF.